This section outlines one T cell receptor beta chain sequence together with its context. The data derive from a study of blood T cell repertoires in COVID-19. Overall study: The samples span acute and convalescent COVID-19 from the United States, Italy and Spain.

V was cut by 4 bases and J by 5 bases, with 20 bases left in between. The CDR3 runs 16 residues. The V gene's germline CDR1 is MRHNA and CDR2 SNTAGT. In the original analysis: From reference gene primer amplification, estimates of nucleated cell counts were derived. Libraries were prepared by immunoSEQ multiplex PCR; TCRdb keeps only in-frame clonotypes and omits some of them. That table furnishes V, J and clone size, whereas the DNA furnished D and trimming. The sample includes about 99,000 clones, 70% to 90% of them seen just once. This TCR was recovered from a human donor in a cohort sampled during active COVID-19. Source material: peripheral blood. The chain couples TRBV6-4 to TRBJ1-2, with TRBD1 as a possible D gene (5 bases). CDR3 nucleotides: TGTGCCAGCAGTGCCATGTTGGGGGGAGGTCATTATGGCTACACCTTC. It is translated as CASSAMLGGGHYGYTF.